The clone carrying this T cell receptor beta chain has at least ten counts. The data derive from a study of regulatory T cells in long-lasting Graves disease. Germline CDR1 and CDR2: SGHNT and YENEEA. Trimming took 5 bases from V and 4 from J, leaving 28 bases between them. CDR3 length equals 19 residues. According to the study, TCR beta libraries were built with iRepertoire HTBI primers and CDR3-region Arm-PCR. TCRdb analysed the multiplex PCR reads with MiXCR anew, one entry per CDR3 protein. This repertoire shows more than 450,000 distinct CDR3 sequences, around 15% found once; its top ten account for approximately 12%. As to time point: newly diagnosed GD, antithyroid drugs for less than 3 months. The authors made the TCR library using RNA they extracted from PBMCs. A peripheral blood sample, around 8.5 milliliters in volume, was drawn into EDTA tubes. These data also formed part of another study, on T cells in Graves' hyperthyroidism and ophthalmopathy. According to that study: An absence of ophthalmopathy progression within 18 months meant stable Graves' hyperthyroidism.

The clonotype comes from a man aged 35 to 55 with Graves disease. The material sequenced was peripheral blood mononuclear cells (PBMCs), taken at new diagnosis, from a patient treated with antithyroid drugs. This rearrangement joins TRBV11-3 to TRBJ2-3; possibly TRBD1 or TRBD2 for D (7 bases each). The CDR3 sequence: CASSPLPVGRGHWADTQYF. CDR3 DNA: TGTGCCAGCAGCCCTCTACCGGTGGGGAGGGGGCATTGGGCAGATACGCAGTATTTT.